This TCR beta chain appears in the sequencing data of a study of blood T cell repertoires in COVID-19 (dated by TCRdb to 2019 to 2021). For the study in its entirety: Collaborator samples came from the United States, Italy and Spain and covered acute and convalescent phases of COVID-19. Subjects who had been exposed to COVID-19, were actively infected with it, or had recovered from it provided the deeply sampled blood TCRbeta repertoires that made up the dataset. The prospective study material was composed of cDNA or gDNA derived from T cells, B-cell-depleted T cells, or PBMCs. HLA class I and class II types, where available, came from metadata supplied by the sample provider rather than from assay-based typing. Nearly every sample came with metadata listing a de-identified subject ID, COVID-19 status, age in years and sex. The repertoires were released in a freely available public database intended as a resource for research on the immune response to SARS-CoV-2. Samples were obtained from the ongoing ImmuneRACE study (first 160 participants) and from approximately 1,200 subjects provided by 6 global collaborators. General study outcomes and caveats: The amount of clinical and demographic metadata varied by source and participant and was provided uncurated.

TCRbeta CDR3 regions were amplified from genomic DNA using the immunoSEQ Assay, a bias-controlled multiplex PCR. Regarding the original processing steps: The number of nucleated cells in each sample was estimated by amplification of reference gene primers within the assay. To quantify the absolute abundance of each unique TCRbeta CDR3 rearrangement, sequence reads were collapsed and filtered. For each sample, productive Simpson clonality was calculated by taking the square root of Simpson's diversity index across productive rearrangements. Not all clones reach the TCRdb copy of this immuneACCESS table, which keeps in-frame sequences only. Checked studies attribute under half of the gap to unresolved V genes and leave the rest unexplained. D and trimming come from the DNA, and the V and J calls and clone size come from that table. In this sample the table shows some 130,000 clones, about 89% of which occur a single time. Jointly, the top ten make up 10% to 12% of the sample.

Comment on this clone: Its antigen has not been determined. No base-level quality is on record; no much larger clone is a single base apart.

One collaborating source in Seattle enrolled patients while the patients were actively infected and followed the patients over time throughout the course of disease. Each collaborating institution followed its own protocols to collect whole blood in K2EDTA tubes. For TCRbeta analysis, collaborators shipped samples as frozen whole blood, isolated PBMCs, or DNA extracted from either of those sample types. The sequence was collected from a woman in her 70s with COVID-19, enrolled during active disease. Source material: peripheral blood.

The bases read TGTGCCAGCAGGTTCTCAGGGGGTGTCCATCAGCCCCAGCATTTT. Translation gives CASRFSGGVHQPQHF. This sequence uses TRBV27 and TRBJ1-5, with 7 bases in between that match TRBD1. V trim: 6 bases; J trim: 5 bases; unmatched bases: 10. The CDR3 has 15 amino acids, counting the end cysteine and phenylalanine. Left in the record is the CDR3 DNA by itself, 45 bases read in frame from the first base. CDR1 and CDR2, per the germline V gene (reference sequence), are MNHEY and SMNVEV.